This T cell receptor beta chain stems from a study of blood T cell repertoires in COVID-19. Study overall: In each case, the material was cDNA or gDNA derived from T cells, B-cell-depleted T cells, or PBMCs.

How the authors handled the data: Researchers report that nucleated cell counts were estimated from reference gene primer amplification. Data came from immunoSEQ multiplex PCR; TCRdb stores just in-frame clones and leaves some out. V, J and clone size are those of that table, while D and trimming were read from the DNA. The sample comprises some 100,000 clones, roughly 70% of which are singletons, and roughly 3.9% rests with the top ten. This clone was seen more than once but under ten times. This clonotype was sampled from a man between 65 and 79 years old with COVID-19, enrolled during active disease. Sequences were obtained from peripheral blood.

CDR3 in DNA: TGTGCCAGCAGCTTAGACAGGGCCCTCAATCAGCCCCAGCATTTT. Translating it yields CASSLDRALNQPQHF. The rearrangement uses TRBV7-9 and TRBJ1-5, with a weak D call TRBD1 (6 bases). Germline V lookup: CDR1 SEHNR, CDR2 FQNEAQ (reference sequence). The V and J ends lost 1 base and 3 bases respectively, with 10 bases between them. This CDR3 has 15 residues.